This T cell receptor (beta chain) was sequenced for a study of T cell repertoires in cytomegalovirus infection. Via MiXCR, TCRdb re-called the reads, giving one row per CDR3 protein. The table has approximately 630,000 distinct CDR3 sequences, 20% to 25% seen once. The germline V gene encodes CDR1 ENHRY and CDR2 SYGVKD. The CDR3 has 13 amino acids. V lost 4 bases and J 5 bases, leaving 9 bases between the germline ends. As to this clonotype: Its antigen is as yet unknown. A much larger clone sits a single nucleotide away, making a read error possible.

Study results and limitations: In two of eight donors, the top clonotype was HLA-C-restricted CMV-specific. Cumulative frequency (of public TCR beta family members) identified carriers of CMV plus the relevant HLA.

The TCR originated in a human donor in good health (CMV status not recorded). Some clones in this sample may be carry-over from other donors' samples. The rearrangement joins TRBV10-3 to TRBJ2-4; D is possibly TRBD1 or TRBD2 (5 bases each). Sequenced sample: CD8+ T cells from PBMCs. CDR3 sequence: CAISGRDQNIQYF. Written as DNA, the CDR3 is TGTGCCATCAGTGGCCGGGACCAAAACATTCAGTACTTC.